These T cell receptor beta chains were read from a single sample in a study of identical twins. MiXCR, run by TCRdb on the 5' RACE reads, gives a single entry per CDR3 protein. The table shows roughly 1,500,000 distinct CDR3 sequences, with 25% to 35% occurring only once. The source material was cord blood. The receptors were gathered from a newborn girl in good health. The conserved cysteine and the conserved F or W are not part of the CDR3 here.

v_gene: TRBV20-1
len: 11
CDR3aa: SANRDRAYEQY

v_gene: TRBV9
len: 16
CDR3aa: ASSPSGSDPSSYNEQY

v_gene: TRBV7-9
len: 14
CDR3aa: ASSLVLAGGTDTQY

v_gene: TRBV6-1
len: 11
CDR3aa: ASSEVKNQPQH

v_gene: TRBV28
len: 12
CDR3aa: ASRGGRGNNEQF

v_gene: TRBV4-2
len: 13
CDR3aa: ASSQVGRERDIQY

v_gene: TRBV9
len: 13
CDR3aa: ASSVSTDSNQPQH

v_gene: TRBV24-1
len: 13
CDR3aa: ATSDPRTSADTQY

v_gene: TRBV10-3
len: 13
CDR3aa: AISESVGSNYGYT

v_gene: TRBV29-1
len: 11
CDR3aa: SVTEHLQGRAF

v_gene: TRBV4-2
len: 17
CDR3aa: ASSQDQVLAGGIYNEQF

v_gene: TRBV29-1
len: 11
CDR3aa: SVGGPAVYEQY

v_gene: TRBV19
len: 11
CDR3aa: ASSILAKNEQF

v_gene: TRBV12-3/TRBV12-4
len: 10
CDR3aa: AGGSGTGELF

v_gene: TRBV24-1
len: 13
CDR3aa: ATSDYEGGQETQF

v_gene: TRBV28
len: 13
CDR3aa: ASNPSGRIEDEQY

v_gene: TRBV19
len: 9
CDR3aa: ASTSGRDRF

v_gene: TRBV12-3/TRBV12-4
len: 11
CDR3aa: ASSVTGADAQY

v_gene: TRBV29-1
len: 12
CDR3aa: SVYSGGADNEQF

v_gene: TRBV7-9
len: 12
CDR3aa: ASSLDGRWNEQF